Listed below are T cell receptor beta chains from one sample, sequenced in a study of T-cell reconstitution after alpha-beta-depleted transplantation in children. TCRdb reprocessed the PCR reads via MiXCR and lists one record per CDR3 protein. The sample shows hundreds of thousands of distinct CDR3 sequences, about 15% of them seen only once. Sequenced here: PBMCs, mostly from graft donor cells, sampled 360 days after TCRalphabeta/CD19-depleted stem cell transplant. The receptors shown here come from a male patient aged 2-10 years who had a stem cell transplant for acute lymphoblastic leukemia, so the T cells may come from the graft donor. CDR3s include the opening cysteine and the closing phenylalanine or tryptophan. Fields, in order: J gene, clone size, CDR3 length, V gene, D gene, CDR3 protein, CDR3 DNA. A D gene is named only where the DNA matches it firmly. Expanded clones get a size class; other rows say once, few or many, or leave the size out.

j_gene: TRBJ2-3
abundance: NA
len: 15
v_gene: TRBV25-1
d_gene: TRBD1
CDR3aa: CASSEGTASTDTQYF
CDR3nt: TGTGCCAGCAGTGAAGGGACAGCTTCCACAGATACGCAGTATTTT

j_gene: TRBJ2-1
abundance: few
len: 13
v_gene: TRBV2
d_gene: NA
CDR3aa: CASSATRLLEQFF
CDR3nt: TGTGCCAGCAGTGCCACAAGACTCTTGGAGCAGTTCTTC

j_gene: TRBJ2-1
abundance: once
len: 14
v_gene: TRBV20-1
d_gene: TRBD1
CDR3aa: CSAQRDRYYNEQFF
CDR3nt: TGCAGTGCTCAAAGGGACAGATATTACAATGAGCAGTTCTTC

j_gene: TRBJ2-3
abundance: many
len: 13
v_gene: TRBV12-3/TRBV12-4
d_gene: TRBD1
CDR3aa: CASGTGVRDTQYF
CDR3nt: TGTGCCTCCGGGACAGGGGTTAGGGATACGCAGTATTTT

j_gene: TRBJ1-2
abundance: NA
len: 13
v_gene: TRBV3-1
d_gene: NA
CDR3aa: CASRTGTHLGYTF
CDR3nt: TGTGCCAGCCGGACGGGAACCCATCTTGGCTACACCTTC

j_gene: TRBJ2-2
abundance: NA
len: 16
v_gene: TRBV7-9
d_gene: TRBD2
CDR3aa: CASRSETTGGTGELFF
CDR3nt: TGTGCCAGCAGGTCTGAGACGACGGGGGGCACCGGGGAGCTGTTTTTT

j_gene: TRBJ1-2
abundance: NA
len: 15
v_gene: TRBV7-6
d_gene: TRBD1
CDR3aa: CASSPGQGAFYGYTF
CDR3nt: TGTGCCAGCAGCCCCGGACAGGGGGCGTTCTATGGCTACACCTTC

j_gene: TRBJ2-7
abundance: NA
len: 14
v_gene: TRBV20-1
d_gene: TRBD2
CDR3aa: CSAAGGASLGEQYF
CDR3nt: TGCAGTGCCGCGGGGGGGGCCTCTTTGGGGGAGCAGTACTTC

j_gene: TRBJ2-5
abundance: NA
len: 14
v_gene: TRBV5-6
d_gene: NA
CDR3aa: CASSQGLYQETQYF
CDR3nt: TGTGCCAGCAGCCAGGGACTTTACCAAGAGACCCAGTACTTC

j_gene: TRBJ2-3
abundance: few
len: 17
v_gene: TRBV5-1
d_gene: TRBD2
CDR3aa: CASSLGSGGTGTDTQYF
CDR3nt: TGCGCCAGCAGCTTGGGTAGCGGGGGGACTGGAACAGATACGCAGTATTTT

j_gene: TRBJ1-5
abundance: NA
len: 15
v_gene: TRBV3-1
d_gene: TRBD1
CDR3aa: CASSQKTGLYQPQHF
CDR3nt: TGTGCCAGCAGCCAAAAGACAGGGTTGTACCAGCCCCAGCATTTT

j_gene: TRBJ2-1
abundance: few
len: 16
v_gene: TRBV7-9
d_gene: TRBD1
CDR3aa: CASSDTFETGVNEQFF
CDR3nt: TGTGCCAGCAGTGACACATTTGAGACAGGGGTCAATGAGCAGTTCTTC

j_gene: TRBJ1-2
abundance: few
len: 12
v_gene: TRBV3-1
d_gene: NA
CDR3aa: CASSQGARGYTF
CDR3nt: TGTGCCAGCAGCCAAGGAGCGAGGGGCTACACCTTC

j_gene: TRBJ2-4
abundance: few
len: 14
v_gene: TRBV12-3/TRBV12-4
d_gene: NA
CDR3aa: CASHPSGNKNIQYF
CDR3nt: TGTGCCAGCCACCCGAGCGGAAACAAAAACATTCAGTACTTC

j_gene: TRBJ2-1
abundance: NA
len: 15
v_gene: TRBV5-1
d_gene: NA
CDR3aa: CASSLGGLDDNEQFF
CDR3nt: TGCGCCAGCAGCCTTGGGGGGTTGGACGACAATGAGCAGTTCTTC